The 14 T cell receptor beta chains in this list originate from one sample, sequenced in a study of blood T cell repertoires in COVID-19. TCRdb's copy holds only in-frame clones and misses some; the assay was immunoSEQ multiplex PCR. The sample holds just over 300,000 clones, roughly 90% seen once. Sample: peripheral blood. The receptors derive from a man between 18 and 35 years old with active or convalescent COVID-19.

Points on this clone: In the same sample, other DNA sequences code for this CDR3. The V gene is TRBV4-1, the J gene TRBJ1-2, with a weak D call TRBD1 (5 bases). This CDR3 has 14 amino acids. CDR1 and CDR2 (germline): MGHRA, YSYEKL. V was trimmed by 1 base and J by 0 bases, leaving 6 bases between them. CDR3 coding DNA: TGCGCCAGCAGCCAAGCCAGGGCTAACTATGGCTACACCTTC. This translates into CASSQARANYGYTF.

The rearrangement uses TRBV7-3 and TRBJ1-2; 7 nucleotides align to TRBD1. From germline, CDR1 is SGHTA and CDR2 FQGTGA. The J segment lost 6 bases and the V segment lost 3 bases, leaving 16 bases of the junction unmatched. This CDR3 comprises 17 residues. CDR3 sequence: CASSFGGEKGALDGYTF. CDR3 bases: TGTGCCAGCAGCTTTGGGGGAGAGAAGGGGGCTCTGGATGGCTACACCTTC. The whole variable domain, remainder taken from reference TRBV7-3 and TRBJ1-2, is GAGVSQTPSNKVTEKGKYVELRCDPISGHTALYWYRQSLGQGPEFLIYFQGTGAADDSGLPNDRFFAVRPEGSVSTLKIQRTERGDSAVYLCASSFGGEKGALDGYTFGSGTRLTVV.

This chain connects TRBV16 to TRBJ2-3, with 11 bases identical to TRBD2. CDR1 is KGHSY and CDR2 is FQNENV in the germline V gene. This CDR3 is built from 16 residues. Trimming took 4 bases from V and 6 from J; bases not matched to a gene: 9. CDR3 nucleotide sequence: TGTGCCAGCAGCCCAAGACAACTAGCGGGAGTTGATACGCAGTATTTT. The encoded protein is CASSPRQLAGVDTQYF.

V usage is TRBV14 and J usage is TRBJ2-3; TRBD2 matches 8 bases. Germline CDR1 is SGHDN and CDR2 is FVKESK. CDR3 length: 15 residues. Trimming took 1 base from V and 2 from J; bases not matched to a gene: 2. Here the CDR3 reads CASSQVAGPTDTQYF. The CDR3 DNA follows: TGTGCCAGCAGCCAAGTAGCGGGGCCCACAGATACGCAGTATTTT.

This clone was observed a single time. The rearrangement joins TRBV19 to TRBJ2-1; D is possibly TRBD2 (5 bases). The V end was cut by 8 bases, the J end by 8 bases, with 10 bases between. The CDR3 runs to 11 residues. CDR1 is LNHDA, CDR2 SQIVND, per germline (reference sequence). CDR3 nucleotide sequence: TGTGCCAGTGGCACGGGGTATGAGCAGTTCTTC. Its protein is CASGTGYEQFF. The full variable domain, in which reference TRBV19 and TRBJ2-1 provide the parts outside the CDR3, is DGGITQSPKYLFRKEGQNVTLSCEQNLNHDAMYWYRQDPGQGLRLIYYSQIVNDFQKGDIAEGYSVSREKKESFPLTVTSAQKNPTAFYLCASGTGYEQFFGPGTRLTVL.

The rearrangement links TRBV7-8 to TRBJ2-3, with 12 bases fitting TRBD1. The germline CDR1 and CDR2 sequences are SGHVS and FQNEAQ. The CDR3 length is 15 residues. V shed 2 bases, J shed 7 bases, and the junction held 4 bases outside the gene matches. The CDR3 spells CASSLRDRGHYTQYF. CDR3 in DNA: TGTGCCAGCAGCTTAAGGGACAGGGGGCATTATACGCAGTATTTT.

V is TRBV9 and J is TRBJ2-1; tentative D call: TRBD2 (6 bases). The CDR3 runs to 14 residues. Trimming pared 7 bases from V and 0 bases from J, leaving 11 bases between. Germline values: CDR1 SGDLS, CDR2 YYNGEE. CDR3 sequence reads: CASALGGSYNEQFF. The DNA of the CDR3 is TGTGCCAGCGCCCTCGGGGGCTCCTACAATGAGCAGTTCTTC. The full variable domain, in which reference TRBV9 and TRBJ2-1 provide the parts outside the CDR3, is DSGVTQTPKHLITATGQRVTLRCSPRSGDLSVYWYQQSLDQGLQFLIQYYNGEERAKGNILERFSAQQFPDLHSELNLSSLELGDSALYFCASALGGSYNEQFFGPGTRLTVL.

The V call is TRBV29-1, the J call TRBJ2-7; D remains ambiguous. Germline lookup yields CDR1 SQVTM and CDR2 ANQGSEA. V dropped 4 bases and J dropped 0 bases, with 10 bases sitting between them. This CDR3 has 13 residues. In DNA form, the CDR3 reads TGCAGCGTTGCACTCGCCGGCTCCTACGAGCAGTACTTC. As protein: CSVALAGSYEQYF.

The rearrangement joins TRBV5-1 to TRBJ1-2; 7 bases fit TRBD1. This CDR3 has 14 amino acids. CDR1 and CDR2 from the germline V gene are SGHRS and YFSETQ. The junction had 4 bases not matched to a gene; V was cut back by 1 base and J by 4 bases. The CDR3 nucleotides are TGCGCCAGCAGCTTGACAGGGGAAGCCTATGGCTACACCTTC. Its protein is CASSLTGEAYGYTF.

The CDR3: CASSQAGGYYGYTF. In DNA, the CDR3 is TGTGCCAGCAGCCAGGCGGGGGGGTACTATGGCTACACCTTC. The rearrangement links TRBV3-1 (or the pseudogene TRBV3-2) to TRBJ1-2, with D perhaps matching TRBD1 (5 bases). The CDR3 consists of 14 residues. V lost 3 bases to trimming and J lost 3 bases, with 11 bases between them. Germline CDR1 reads LGHDT; CDR2 reads YNNKEL (reference sequence).

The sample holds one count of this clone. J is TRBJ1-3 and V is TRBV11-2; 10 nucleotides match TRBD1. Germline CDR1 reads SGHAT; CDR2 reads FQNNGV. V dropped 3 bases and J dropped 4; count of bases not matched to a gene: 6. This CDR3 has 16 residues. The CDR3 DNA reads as TGTGCCAGCAGCTTCCAGGGGACAGGGGTCGGAAACACCATATATTTT. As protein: CASSFQGTGVGNTIYF.

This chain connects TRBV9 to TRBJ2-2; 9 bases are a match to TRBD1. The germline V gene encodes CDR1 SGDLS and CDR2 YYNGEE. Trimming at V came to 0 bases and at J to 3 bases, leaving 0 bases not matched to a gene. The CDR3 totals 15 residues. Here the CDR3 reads CASSVGDRDTGELFF. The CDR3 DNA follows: TGTGCCAGCAGCGTAGGGGACAGGGACACCGGGGAGCTGTTTTTT. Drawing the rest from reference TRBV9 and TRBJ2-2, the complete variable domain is DSGVTQTPKHLITATGQRVTLRCSPRSGDLSVYWYQQSLDQGLQFLIQYYNGEERAKGNILERFSAQQFPDLHSELNLSSLELGDSALYFCASSVGDRDTGELFFGEGSRLTVL.

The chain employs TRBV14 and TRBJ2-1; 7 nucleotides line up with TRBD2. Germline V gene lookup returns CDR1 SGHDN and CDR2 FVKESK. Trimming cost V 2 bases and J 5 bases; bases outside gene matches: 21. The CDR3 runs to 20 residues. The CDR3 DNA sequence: TGTGCCAGCAGCCAACGGAGGGGCGGGAGAGGGGTTTGGAGAAACAATGAGCAGTTCTTC. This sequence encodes CASSQRRGGRGVWRNNEQFF.

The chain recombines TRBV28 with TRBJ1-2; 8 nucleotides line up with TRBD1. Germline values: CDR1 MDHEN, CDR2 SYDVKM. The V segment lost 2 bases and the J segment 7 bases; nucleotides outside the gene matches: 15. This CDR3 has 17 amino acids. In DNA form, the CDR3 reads TGTGCCAGCAGTTTAGCGGCAGGGGGCGCACGAAGGATTGGCTACACCTTC. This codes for CASSLAAGGARRIGYTF.